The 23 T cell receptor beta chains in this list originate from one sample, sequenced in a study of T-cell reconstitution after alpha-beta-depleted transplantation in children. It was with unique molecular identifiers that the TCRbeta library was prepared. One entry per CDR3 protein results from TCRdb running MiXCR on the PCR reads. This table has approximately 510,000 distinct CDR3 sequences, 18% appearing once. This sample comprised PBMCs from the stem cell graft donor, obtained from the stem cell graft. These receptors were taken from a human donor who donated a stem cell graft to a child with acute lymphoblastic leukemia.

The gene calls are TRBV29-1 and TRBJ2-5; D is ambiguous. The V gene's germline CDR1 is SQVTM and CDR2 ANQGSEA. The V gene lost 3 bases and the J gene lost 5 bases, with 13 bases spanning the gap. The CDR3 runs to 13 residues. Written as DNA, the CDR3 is TGCAGCGTTGAGTACCCTGGTACGGAGACCCAGTACTTC. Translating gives CSVEYPGTETQYF.

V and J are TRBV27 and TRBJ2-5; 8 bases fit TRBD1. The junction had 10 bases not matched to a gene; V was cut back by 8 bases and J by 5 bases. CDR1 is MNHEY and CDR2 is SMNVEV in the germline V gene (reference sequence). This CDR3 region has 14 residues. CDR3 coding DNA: TGTGCCAGCGGGGTGGACAGGGCGGAGGAGACCCAGTACTTC. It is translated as CASGVDRAEETQYF.

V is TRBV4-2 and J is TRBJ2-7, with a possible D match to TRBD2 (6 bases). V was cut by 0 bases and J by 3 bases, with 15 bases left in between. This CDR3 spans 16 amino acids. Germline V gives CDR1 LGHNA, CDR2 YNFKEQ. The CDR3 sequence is CASSQEGTGRGYEQYF. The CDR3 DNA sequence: TGTGCCAGCAGCCAAGAGGGTACCGGGCGGGGCTACGAGCAGTACTTC.

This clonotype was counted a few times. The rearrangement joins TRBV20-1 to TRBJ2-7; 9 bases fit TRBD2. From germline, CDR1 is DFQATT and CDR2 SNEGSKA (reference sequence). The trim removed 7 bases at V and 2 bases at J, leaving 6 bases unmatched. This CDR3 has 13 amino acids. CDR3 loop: CSGGASGTYEQYF. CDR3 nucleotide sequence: TGCAGTGGTGGGGCTAGCGGGACCTACGAGCAGTACTTC.

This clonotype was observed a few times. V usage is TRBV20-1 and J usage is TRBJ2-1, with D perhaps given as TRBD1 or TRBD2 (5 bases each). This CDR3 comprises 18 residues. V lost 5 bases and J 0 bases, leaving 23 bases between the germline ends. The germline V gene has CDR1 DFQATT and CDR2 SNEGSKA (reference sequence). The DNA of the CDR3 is TGCAGTGCTGGGACGATGGATGAATGGGGGAACTCCTACAATGAGCAGTTCTTC. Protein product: CSAGTMDEWGNSYNEQFF.

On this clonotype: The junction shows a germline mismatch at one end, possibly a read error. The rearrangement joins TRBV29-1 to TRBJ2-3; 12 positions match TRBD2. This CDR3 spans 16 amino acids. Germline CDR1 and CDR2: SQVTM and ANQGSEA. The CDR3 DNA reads TGCAGCGTGGAAGGCACTAGCGGGGGGAGTGCAGATACGCAGTATTTT. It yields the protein CSVEGTSGGSADTQYF.

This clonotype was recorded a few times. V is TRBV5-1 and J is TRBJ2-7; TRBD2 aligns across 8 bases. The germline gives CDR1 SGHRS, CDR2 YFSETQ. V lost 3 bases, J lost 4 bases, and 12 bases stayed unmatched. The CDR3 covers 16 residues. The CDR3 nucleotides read TGCGCCAGCAGCTCCTACGGACTAGCAGGTGATTACGAGCAGTACTTC. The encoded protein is CASSSYGLAGDYEQYF.

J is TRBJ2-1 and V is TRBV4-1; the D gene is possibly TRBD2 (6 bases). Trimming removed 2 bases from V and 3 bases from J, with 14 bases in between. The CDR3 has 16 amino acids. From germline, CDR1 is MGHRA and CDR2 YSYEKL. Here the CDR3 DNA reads TGCGCCAGCAGCCAACGAGGAGGGATAGTCTACAATGAGCAGTTCTTC. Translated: CASSQRGGIVYNEQFF.

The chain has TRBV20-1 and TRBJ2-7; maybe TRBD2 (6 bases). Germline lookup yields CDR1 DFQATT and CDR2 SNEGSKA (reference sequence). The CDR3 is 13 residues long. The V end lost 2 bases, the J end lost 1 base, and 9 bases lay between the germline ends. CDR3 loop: CSARNRGSYEQYF. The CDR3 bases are TGCAGTGCTAGAAACCGGGGGTCCTACGAGCAGTACTTC.

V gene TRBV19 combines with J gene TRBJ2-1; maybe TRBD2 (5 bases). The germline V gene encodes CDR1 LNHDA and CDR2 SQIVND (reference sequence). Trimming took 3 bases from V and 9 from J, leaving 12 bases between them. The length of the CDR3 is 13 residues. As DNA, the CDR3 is TGTGCCAGTAGTATGGGCGGCGGGCCTGAGCAGTTCTTC. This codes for CASSMGGGPEQFF.

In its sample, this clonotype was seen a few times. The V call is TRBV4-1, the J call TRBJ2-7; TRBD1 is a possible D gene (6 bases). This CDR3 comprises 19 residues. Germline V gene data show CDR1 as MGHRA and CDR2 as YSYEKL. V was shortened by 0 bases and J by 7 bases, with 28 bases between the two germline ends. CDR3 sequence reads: CASSQDGVRFGGAFGEQYF. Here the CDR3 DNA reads TGCGCCAGCAGCCAAGATGGGGTTCGTTTTGGGGGCGCTTTCGGGGAGCAGTACTTC.

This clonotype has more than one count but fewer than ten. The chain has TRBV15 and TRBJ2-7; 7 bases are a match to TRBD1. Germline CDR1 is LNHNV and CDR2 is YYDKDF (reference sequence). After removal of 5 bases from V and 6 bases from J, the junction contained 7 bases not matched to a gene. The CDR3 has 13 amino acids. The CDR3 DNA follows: TGTGCCACCAGCGCTTCCACAGGGGCCGAGCAGTACTTC. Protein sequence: CATSASTGAEQYF. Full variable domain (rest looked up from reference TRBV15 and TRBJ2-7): DAMVIQNPRYQVTQFGKPVTLSCSQTLNHNVMYWYQQKSSQAPKLLFHYYDKDFNNEADTPDNFQSRRPNTSFCFLDIRSPGLGDTAMYLCATSASTGAEQYFGPGTRLTVT.

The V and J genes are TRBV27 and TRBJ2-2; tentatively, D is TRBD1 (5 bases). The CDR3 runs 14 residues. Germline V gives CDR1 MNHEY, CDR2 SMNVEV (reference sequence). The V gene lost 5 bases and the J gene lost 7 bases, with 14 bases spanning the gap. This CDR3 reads CASSPLRVHGELFF. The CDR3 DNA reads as TGTGCCAGCAGTCCCCTCAGGGTTCACGGGGAGCTGTTTTTT.

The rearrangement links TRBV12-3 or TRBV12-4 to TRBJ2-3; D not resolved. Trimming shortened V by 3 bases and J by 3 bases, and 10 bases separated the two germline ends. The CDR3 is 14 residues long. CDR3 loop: CASSFVAGTDTQYF. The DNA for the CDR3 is TGTGCCAGCAGTTTCGTGGCTGGGACAGATACGCAGTATTTT.

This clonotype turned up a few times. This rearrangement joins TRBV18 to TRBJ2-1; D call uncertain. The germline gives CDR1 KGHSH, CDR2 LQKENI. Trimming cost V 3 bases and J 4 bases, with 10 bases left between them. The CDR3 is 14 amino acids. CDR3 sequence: CASSPAHFYNEQFF. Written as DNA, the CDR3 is TGTGCCAGCTCACCTGCCCACTTTTACAATGAGCAGTTCTTC.

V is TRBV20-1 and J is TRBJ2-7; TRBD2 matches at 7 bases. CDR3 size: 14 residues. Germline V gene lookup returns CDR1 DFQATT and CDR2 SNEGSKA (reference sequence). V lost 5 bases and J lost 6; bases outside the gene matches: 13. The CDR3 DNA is TGCAGTGCTCCAACAATGCGGGGCGGGAGCGAGCAGTACTTC. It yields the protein CSAPTMRGGSEQYF.

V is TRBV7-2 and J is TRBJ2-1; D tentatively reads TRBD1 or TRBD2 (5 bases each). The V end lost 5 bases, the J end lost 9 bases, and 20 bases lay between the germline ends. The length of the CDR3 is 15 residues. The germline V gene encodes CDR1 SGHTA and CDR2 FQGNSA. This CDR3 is CASSPSGPKGSEQFF. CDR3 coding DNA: TGTGCCAGCAGCCCCTCCGGGCCGAAGGGGAGTGAGCAGTTCTTC.

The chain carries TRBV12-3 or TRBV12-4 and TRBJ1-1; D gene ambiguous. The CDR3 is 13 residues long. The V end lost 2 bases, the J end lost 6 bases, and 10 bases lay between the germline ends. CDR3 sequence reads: CASSLISTAEAFF. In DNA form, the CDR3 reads TGTGCCAGCAGTTTAATCTCGACGGCTGAAGCTTTCTTT.

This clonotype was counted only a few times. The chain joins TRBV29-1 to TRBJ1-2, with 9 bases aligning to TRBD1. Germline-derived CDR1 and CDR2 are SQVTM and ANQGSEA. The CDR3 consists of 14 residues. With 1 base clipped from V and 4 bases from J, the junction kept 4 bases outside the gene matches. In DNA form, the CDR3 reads TGCAGCGTTGAAGGGGACAGGGCGGCCTATGGCTACACCTTC. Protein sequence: CSVEGDRAAYGYTF.

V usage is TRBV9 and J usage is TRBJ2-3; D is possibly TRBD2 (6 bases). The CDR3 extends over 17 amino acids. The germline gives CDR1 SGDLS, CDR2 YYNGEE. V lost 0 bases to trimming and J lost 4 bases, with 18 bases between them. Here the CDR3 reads CASSVAVQRSGADTQYF. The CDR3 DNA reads TGTGCCAGCAGCGTAGCTGTCCAGCGTTCGGGGGCAGATACGCAGTATTTT.

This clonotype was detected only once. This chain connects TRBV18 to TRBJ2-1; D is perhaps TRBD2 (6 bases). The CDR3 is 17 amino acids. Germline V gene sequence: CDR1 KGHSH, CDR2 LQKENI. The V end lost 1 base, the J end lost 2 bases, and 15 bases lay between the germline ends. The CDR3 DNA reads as TGTGCCAGCTCACCACGGAGGGCGCCCCGCCCCTACAATGAGCAGTTCTTC. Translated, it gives CASSPRRAPRPYNEQFF.

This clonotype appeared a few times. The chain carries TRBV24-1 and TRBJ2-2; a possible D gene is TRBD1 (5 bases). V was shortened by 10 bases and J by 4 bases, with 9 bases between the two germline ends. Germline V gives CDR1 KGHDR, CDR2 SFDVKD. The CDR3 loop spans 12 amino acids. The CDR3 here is CATGAVTGELFF. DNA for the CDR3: TGTGCCACAGGGGCTGTCACCGGGGAGCTGTTTTTT.

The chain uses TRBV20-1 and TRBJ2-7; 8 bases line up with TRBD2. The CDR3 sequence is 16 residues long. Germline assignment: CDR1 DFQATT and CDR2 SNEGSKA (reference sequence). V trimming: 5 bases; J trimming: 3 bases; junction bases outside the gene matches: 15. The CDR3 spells CSAYLAGYLLSYEQYF. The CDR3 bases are TGCAGTGCTTATTTAGCGGGGTACCTTTTGAGCTACGAGCAGTACTTC.